This is a list of T cell receptor beta chains from one sample in a study of blood T cell repertoires in COVID-19. Sequencing was performed with immunoSEQ multiplex PCR; in TCRdb, only in-frame clones are kept and a portion is missing. The table has about 200,000 clones, 88% seen once. The source material was peripheral blood. These receptors were taken from a man aged 18 to 30 with active or convalescent COVID-19. Both conserved end residues are part of each CDR3. A D gene is named only where the DNA matches it firmly. A clone size is listed for some rows: how often the clone was seen (once, few, many), or a class if it is expanded.

j_gene	d_gene	v_gene	abundance	CDR3aa	CDR3nt
TRBJ2-2	TRBD2	TRBV7-2	NA	CASSLAGGSNTGELFF	TGTGCCAGCAGCTTAGCTGGCGGGAGTAACACCGGGGAGCTGTTTTTT
TRBJ1-6	TRBD1	TRBV5-6	NA	CASSGQGGDNSPLHF	TGTGCCAGCAGCGGACAGGGGGGAGATAATTCACCCCTCCACTTT
TRBJ2-7	NA	TRBV5-1	NA	CASSLDTGSDEQYF	TGCGCCAGCAGCTTGGATACAGGGTCCGACGAGCAGTACTTC
TRBJ1-2	NA	TRBV12-3/TRBV12-4	NA	CASSLGSGETF	TGTGCCAGCAGTTTAGGCTCGGGGGAGACCTTC
TRBJ1-6	TRBD1	TRBV12-5	NA	CASGWGQTRSPLHF	TGTGCTAGTGGCTGGGGACAGACACGATCACCCCTCCACTTT
TRBJ2-7	NA	TRBV2	NA	CASSYTGYEQYF	TGTGCCAGCAGTTATACAGGTTACGAGCAGTACTTC
TRBJ2-2	TRBD2	TRBV3-1/TRBV3-2	NA	CASSQEFLGLAGPGELFF	TGTGCCAGCAGCCAAGAATTTTTAGGGCTAGCGGGACCCGGGGAGCTGTTTTTT
TRBJ1-6	TRBD1	TRBV3-1/TRBV3-2	NA	CASSQMRDRASPLHF	TGTGCCAGCAGCCAAATGAGGGACAGGGCCTCACCCCTCCACTTT
TRBJ2-7	NA	TRBV9	NA	CASSLQDYPYEQYF	TGTGCCAGCAGCCTCCAGGACTATCCCTACGAGCAGTACTTC
TRBJ2-1	TRBD2	TRBV7-2	NA	CASSFGPRPSGRYNEQFF	TGTGCCAGCAGCTTTGGTCCCAGACCTAGCGGAAGATACAATGAGCAGTTCTTC
TRBJ2-7	NA	TRBV6-5	NA	CASSYEGRGYEQYF	TGTGCCAGCAGTTACGAGGGCAGGGGCTACGAGCAGTACTTC
TRBJ2-2	TRBD1	TRBV10-3	NA	CAIRGQGPATGELFF	TGTGCCATCAGGGGACAGGGGCCTGCCACCGGGGAGCTGTTTTTT
TRBJ2-7	NA	TRBV24-1	NA	CPLRTLAYEQYF	TGTCCCCTGAGAACTCTTGCCTACGAGCAGTACTTC
TRBJ1-1	NA	TRBV11-2	NA	CASSFQGGATEAFF	TGTGCCAGCAGCTTTCAGGGCGGAGCCACTGAAGCTTTCTTT
TRBJ2-3	TRBD2	TRBV11-3	NA	CASSLSYAGVHADTQYF	TGTGCCAGCAGCCTCAGCTACGCGGGAGTGCATGCAGATACGCAGTATTTT
TRBJ2-1	TRBD2	TRBV19	once	CASSPAGGEYNEQFF	TGTGCCAGTAGTCCCGCGGGGGGGGAGTACAATGAGCAGTTCTTC
TRBJ2-1	TRBD1	TRBV27	NA	CASSRDRVNNEQFF	TGTGCCAGCAGCCGAGACAGGGTTAACAATGAGCAGTTCTTC
TRBJ2-1	TRBD1	TRBV9	NA	CASSVGGQGMYEQFF	TGTGCCAGCAGCGTAGGCGGACAGGGGATGTATGAGCAGTTCTTC
TRBJ2-3	TRBD2	TRBV27	NA	CASSLVAGVGLDTQYF	TGTGCCAGCAGTTTAGTTGCGGGAGTGGGGTTAGATACGCAGTATTTT
TRBJ1-1	NA	TRBV19	NA	CASSRQTLNTEAFF	TGTGCCAGTAGTAGACAGACCTTGAACACTGAAGCTTTCTTT
TRBJ1-5	NA	TRBV19	NA	CASSIGFREGNQPQHF	TGTGCCAGTAGTATAGGGTTTCGGGAGGGCAATCAGCCCCAGCATTTT
TRBJ2-7	NA	TRBV13	NA	CASSNSFEQYF	TGTGCCAGCAGCAATAGCTTCGAGCAGTACTTC
TRBJ1-2	NA	TRBV19	NA	CASSTAMGSYYGYTF	TGTGCCAGTAGTACCGCCATGGGGAGTTACTATGGCTACACCTTC
TRBJ1-2	NA	TRBV6-5	NA	CATRGGGVYGYTF	TGTGCCACCCGAGGAGGCGGAGTCTATGGCTACACCTTC
TRBJ1-2	NA	TRBV29-1	NA	CSVGAGLDTGGYTF	TGCAGCGTTGGGGCAGGGCTGGATACGGGTGGCTACACCTTC
TRBJ1-5	NA	TRBV10-3	NA	CAISPGEGNNQPQHF	TGTGCCATCAGCCCAGGGGAGGGTAACAATCAGCCCCAGCATTTT
TRBJ1-2	TRBD1	TRBV29-1	NA	CSVDRDSRYTF	TGCAGCGTGGACCGGGACAGCCGCTACACCTTC
TRBJ2-7	NA	TRBV12-5	NA	CASSSAGLAGYEQYF	TGTGCTAGTTCATCGGCGGGACTCGCCGGCTACGAGCAGTACTTC
TRBJ1-5	TRBD1	TRBV19	NA	CASSDTGGNQPQHF	TGTGCCAGTAGCGACACAGGGGGCAATCAGCCCCAGCATTTT
TRBJ1-2	NA	TRBV7-9	NA	CASSRDRNGYTF	TGTGCCAGCAGCCGCGACAGGAATGGCTACACCTTC
TRBJ2-1	TRBD2	TRBV15	many	CATSRTSGGANEQFF	TGTGCCACCAGCAGGACTAGCGGGGGGGCCAATGAGCAGTTCTTC
TRBJ1-2	NA	TRBV19	NA	CASGMASPYGYTF	TGTGCCAGCGGGATGGCCAGCCCCTATGGCTACACCTTC
TRBJ2-7	TRBD2	TRBV5-6	NA	CASSDGTRAYEQYF	TGTGCCAGCAGCGACGGGACTAGAGCGTACGAGCAGTACTTC
TRBJ2-7	TRBD1	TRBV19	NA	CASSLTGTGVYEQYF	TGTGCCAGTAGCCTCACCGGGACAGGGGTGTACGAGCAGTACTTC
TRBJ1-1	TRBD1	TRBV13	NA	CASSLGDRVEAFF	TGTGCCAGCAGCTTAGGGGACAGGGTAGAAGCTTTCTTT
TRBJ2-1	NA	TRBV30	NA	CAWRGGGAYNEQFF	TGTGCCTGGAGGGGAGGGGGGGCTTACAATGAGCAGTTCTTC
TRBJ1-2	NA	TRBV11-2	NA	CASSPQGVSLGYTF	TGTGCCAGCAGCCCCCAGGGTGTTTCCTTGGGCTACACCTTC
TRBJ1-5	NA	TRBV5-1	NA	CASSLGVDQPQHF	TGCGCCAGCAGCTTGGGCGTAGATCAGCCCCAGCATTTT
TRBJ2-1	NA	TRBV5-1	NA	CASSLSPGSYNEQFF	TGCGCCAGCAGCTTGAGTCCAGGATCATACAATGAGCAGTTCTTC
TRBJ1-2	NA	TRBV9	NA	CASSPGVEAGGYTF	TGTGCCAGCAGCCCCGGAGTGGAAGCAGGGGGCTACACCTTC
TRBJ1-2	NA	TRBV2	NA	CASSEGGLGSYGYTF	TGTGCCAGCAGTGAAGGAGGTCTAGGTAGCTATGGCTACACCTTC
TRBJ2-7	NA	TRBV27	NA	CASRGGTMYEQYF	TGTGCCAGCAGAGGGGGAACTATGTACGAGCAGTACTTC
TRBJ2-7	TRBD2	TRBV11-2	NA	CASSLGTGLAGGEQYF	TGTGCCAGCAGCTTAGGGACAGGACTAGCGGGCGGCGAGCAGTACTTC
TRBJ1-2	NA	TRBV21-1	NA	CASAWWTVSNYGYTF	TGTGCCAGCGCCTGGTGGACAGTTTCTAACTATGGCTACACCTTC